The 32 T cell receptor beta chains below were found in one sample sequenced in a study of T cell repertoires in aging, cancer and after chemotherapy. Multiplex touch-down PCR with TRB-A/B primers amplified rearranged V-D-J TRB sequences. TCRdb processed the multiplex PCR reads anew with MiXCR; each CDR3 protein has one entry. The table records thousands of distinct CDR3 sequences, roughly 49% of them present only once. The template was genomic DNA from peripheral blood, not RNA. The sequenced material came from blood. The receptors stem from a human donor in good health.

Note on this clonotype: The germline gene is not matched at one end of the junction; a read error may be the cause. The V call is TRBV13, the J call TRBJ2-3; 10 nucleotides align to TRBD1. Germline V gives CDR1 PRHDT, CDR2 FYEKMQ (reference sequence). The CDR3 consists of 15 residues. CDR3 region: CASSLVDRGADTQYF. In DNA, the CDR3 is TGTGCAAGCAGCTTAGTGGACAGGGGGGCAGATACGCAGTATTTT.

The sample holds one count of this clonotype. The gene calls are TRBV29-1 and TRBJ2-5; TRBD2 matches 12 bases. The J call may be mistaken, given a closer DNA end match to TRBJ2-1. CDR1 is SQVTM, CDR2 ANQGSEA, per germline. CDR3 length equals 16 residues. The DNA of the CDR3 is TGCAGCGTTGGGGGGGTGACTAGCGGGGGCTACAATGAGCAGTTCTTC. This translates into CSVGGVTSGGYNEQFF.

The table lists this clonotype with a few counts. The chain couples TRBV29-1 to TRBJ2-7; 7 bases fit TRBD1. Germline CDR1 and CDR2: SQVTM and ANQGSEA. V lost 5 bases to trimming and J lost 2 bases; unmatched junction nucleotides: 9. The CDR3 spans 14 residues. CDR3 residues: CSVSIGTVTYEQYF. The CDR3 nucleotides read TGCAGCGTTTCGATCGGGACAGTGACCTACGAGCAGTACTTC.

The chain recombines TRBV29-1 with TRBJ1-3, with no clear D. Deletions cut 2 bases from V and 6 bases from J, with 17 bases between. The CDR3 loop spans 15 amino acids. CDR1 SQVTM and CDR2 ANQGSEA come from the germline V gene. CDR3 nucleotide sequence: TGCAGCGTTGAAAAGGGCCTGAACCTAGCAAACACCATATATTTT. It is translated as CSVEKGLNLANTIYF.

The V and J genes are TRBV5-1 and TRBJ1-4, with TRBD1 identical over 7 bases. In germline, CDR1 is SGHRS, CDR2 YFSETQ. V lost 0 bases to trimming and J lost 2 bases; unmatched junction nucleotides: 4. The CDR3 length is 16 residues. CDR3 nucleotides: TGCGCCAGCAGCTTGGACCTACAGGGGACTAATGAAAAACTGTTTTTT. Its translation: CASSLDLQGTNEKLFF.

This chain links TRBV27 with TRBJ2-1, with 11 bases fitting TRBD2. V shed 7 bases, J shed 10 bases, and the junction held 3 bases outside the gene matches. The CDR3 is 12 amino acids. Germline loops: CDR1 MNHEY, CDR2 SMNVEV (reference sequence). The CDR3 loop is CASTGLAGEQFF. The CDR3 DNA reads TGTGCCAGCACCGGACTAGCGGGCGAGCAGTTCTTC.

This clonotype was detected only a few times. The chain joins TRBV6-2 or TRBV6-3 to TRBJ2-7; 9 bases are a match to TRBD1. Germline values: CDR1 MNHEY, CDR2 SVGEGT. Losses at the gene ends were 10 bases for V and 2 bases for J; bases not matched to a gene: 15. The CDR3 loop spans 16 amino acids. CDR3 DNA: TGTGCCACCCTCCGAACCAACAGGGGGCTACCCTACGAGCAGTACTTC. Translated: CATLRTNRGLPYEQYF.

V is TRBV27 and J is TRBJ2-3, with a weak D call TRBD2 (6 bases). CDR3 size: 14 residues. Germline values: CDR1 MNHEY, CDR2 SMNVEV (reference sequence). V lost 3 bases, J lost 3 bases, and 10 bases lay in between. The CDR3 sequence is CASSFRLATDTQYF. CDR3 DNA sequence: TGTGCCAGCAGTTTTAGGCTAGCGACAGATACGCAGTATTTT.

The chain has TRBV5-4 and TRBJ2-7; tentative D call: TRBD2 (5 bases). CDR1 SGHNT and CDR2 YYREEE come from the germline V gene (reference sequence). The CDR3 is 16 amino acids. V gave up 3 bases and J gave up 1 base, with 17 bases separating them. The CDR3 nucleotides are TGTGCCAGCAGCTCCCTTATTAAGCGGACGTCCTACGAGCAGTACTTC. Translation gives CASSSLIKRTSYEQYF.

V and J are TRBV7-3 and TRBJ2-3; either TRBD1 or TRBD2 may supply D (5 bases each). Trimming removed 2 bases from V and 4 bases from J, with 13 bases in between. This CDR3 comprises 15 residues. Germline assignment: CDR1 SGHTA and CDR2 FQGTGA. The CDR3 here is CASSLLGTASDTQYF. The CDR3 DNA reads TGTGCCAGCAGCTTATTGGGGACCGCCTCAGATACGCAGTATTTT.

The chain couples TRBV19 to TRBJ1-5; a possible D gene is TRBD1 (6 bases). CDR3 size: 13 residues. Germline-derived CDR1 and CDR2 are LNHDA and SQIVND (reference sequence). Trimming removed 8 bases at V and 2 bases at J, with 10 bases between. In nucleotides, the CDR3 is TGTGCCAGTCAAAACAGGGGCAATCAGCCCCAGCATTTT. Amino acid sequence: CASQNRGNQPQHF. The full variable domain, its missing parts supplied by reference TRBV19 and TRBJ1-5, is DGGITQSPKYLFRKEGQNVTLSCEQNLNHDAMYWYRQDPGQGLRLIYYSQIVNDFQKGDIAEGYSVSREKKESFPLTVTSAQKNPTAFYLCASQNRGNQPQHFGDGTRLSIL.

V usage is TRBV19 and J usage is TRBJ1-6; unclear D gene. Germline V CDR1 and CDR2: LNHDA, SQIVND (reference sequence). Trimming cost V 3 bases and J 0 bases, with 12 bases left between them. The CDR3 contains 17 residues. CDR3 loop: CASSISAESSYNSPLHF. In DNA form, the CDR3 reads TGTGCCAGTAGTATCTCGGCAGAGAGCTCCTATAATTCACCCCTCCACTTT.

The chain employs TRBV6-1 and TRBJ1-5; tentatively, D is TRBD1 (5 bases). Germline values: CDR1 MNHNS, CDR2 SASEGT. The V gene lost 6 bases and the J gene lost 6 bases, with 27 bases spanning the gap. The CDR3 runs 18 residues. DNA of the CDR3: TGTGCCAGCAGGAGACTTCCGGGGGACGCCGTTCAGCTTCAGCCCCAGCATTTT. Translation gives CASRRLPGDAVQLQPQHF.

This clonotype occurred a few times. The chain has TRBV7-2 and TRBJ2-2; the D gene could be TRBD1 or TRBD2 (6 bases each). Germline V gives CDR1 SGHTA, CDR2 FQGNSA. V was pared by 5 bases and J by 3 bases, with 13 bases between. The length of the CDR3 is 15 residues. For the CDR3, the DNA is TGTGCCAGCAGCCCGGAGGGGGGACACACCGGGGAGCTGTTTTTT. Amino acid sequence: CASSPEGGHTGELFF. Full variable domain (rest looked up from reference TRBV7-2 and TRBJ2-2): GAGVSQSPSNKVTEKGKDVELRCDPISGHTALYWYRQSLGQGLEFLIYFQGNSAPDKSGLPSDRFSAERTGGSVSTLTIQRTQQEDSAVYLCASSPEGGHTGELFFGEGSRLTVL.

This clonotype came up a few times. V gene TRBV12-3 or TRBV12-4 combines with J gene TRBJ2-3; TRBD2 aligns across 8 bases. V lost 6 bases, J lost 3 bases, and 5 bases stayed unmatched. This CDR3 has 14 residues. The CDR3 spells CASRRGAGTDTQYF. CDR3 DNA sequence: TGTGCCAGCAGGCGGGGGGCTGGGACAGATACGCAGTATTTT.

The chain uses TRBV10-3 and TRBJ2-3; D may match TRBD1 or TRBD2 (5 bases each). Germline V gene lookup returns CDR1 ENHRY and CDR2 SYGVKD. With 0 bases removed from V and 0 bases from J, the gap between germline ends came to 10 bases. The CDR3 is 16 amino acids. The CDR3 nucleotides read TGTGCCATCAGTGAGTCCAGGGACGCTAGCACAGATACGCAGTATTTT. It specifies CAISESRDASTDTQYF.

Remarks on this clonotype: A much more abundant neighbour one base away suggests this may be a read error. The chain couples TRBV30 to TRBJ2-2, with 10 bases that match TRBD1. Germline CDR1 and CDR2: GTSNPN and SVGIG (reference sequence). This CDR3 is built from 14 residues. CDR3 protein: CAHTGQGNTGKLFF. The CDR3 DNA is TGTGCCCATACGGGACAGGGGAACACCGGGAAGCTGTTTTTT.

The chain recombines TRBV29-1 with TRBJ1-6; D is ambiguous. V was trimmed by 3 bases and J by 7 bases, leaving 25 bases between them. Looked up from germline, CDR1 is SQVTM and CDR2 is ANQGSEA. The CDR3 contains 18 residues. This CDR3 reads CSVEKGREKAQGNSPLHF. The CDR3 region has the DNA TGCAGCGTTGAGAAAGGGAGGGAAAAAGCCCAAGGGAATTCACCCCTCCACTTT.

Only a few counts were recorded for this clonotype. V is TRBV19 and J is TRBJ2-2, with 11 bases that match TRBD2. CDR3 length equals 18 residues. Germline CDR1 and CDR2: LNHDA and SQIVND (reference sequence). V lost 6 bases, J lost 3 bases, and 12 bases stayed unmatched. The CDR3 bases are TGTGCCAGTAGGATAACTAGCGGGAGTTCGGGATACACCGGGGAGCTGTTTTTT. Protein sequence: CASRITSGSSGYTGELFF.

This clonotype was recorded a few times. The chain carries TRBV5-4 and TRBJ2-5; D possibly corresponds to TRBD1 (6 bases). The CDR3 consists of 15 residues. Germline V gene sequence: CDR1 SGHNT, CDR2 YYREEE (reference sequence). The V end was cut by 0 bases, the J end by 1 base, with 10 bases between. CDR3 region: CASSLAGTSQETQYF. Here the CDR3 DNA reads TGTGCCAGCAGCTTGGCGGGGACAAGCCAAGAGACCCAGTACTTC.

This chain connects TRBV29-1 to TRBJ2-3; D may be TRBD1 (6 bases). Per germline, CDR1 SQVTM and CDR2 ANQGSEA. V lost 6 bases, J lost 3 bases, and 28 bases lay in between. This CDR3 has 18 residues. The CDR3 loop reads CSVPPGGRSTWGTDTQYF. The CDR3 DNA sequence: TGCAGCGTGCCCCCTGGGGGCAGATCGACGTGGGGTACAGATACGCAGTATTTT.

A few counts support this clonotype. This sequence joins TRBV6-2 or TRBV6-3 and TRBJ2-5, with 11 positions matching TRBD2. The germline CDR1 and CDR2 sequences are MNHEY and SVGEGT. V lost 10 bases, J lost 5 bases, and 6 bases stayed unmatched. CDR3 length equals 13 residues. This CDR3 reads CATLAGGTETQYF. The CDR3 region has the DNA TGTGCCACGCTAGCGGGAGGAACGGAGACCCAGTACTTC.

By its share, this clonotype is large. V and J are TRBV27 and TRBJ2-2; D is undetermined. Germline V CDR1 and CDR2: MNHEY, SMNVEV (reference sequence). This CDR3 has 14 residues. The V end was cut by 3 bases, the J end by 1 base, with 6 bases between. CDR3 nucleotides: TGTGCCAGCAGTTTCCTAGAGAACACCGGGGAGCTGTTTTTT. It encodes CASSFLENTGELFF.

This clonotype was seen only a few times. The chain uses TRBV30 and TRBJ1-2, with D unclear. V lost 4 bases to trimming and J lost 8 bases, with 5 bases between them. This CDR3 contains 9 residues. The germline CDR1 and CDR2 sequences are GTSNPN and SVGIG (reference sequence). CDR3 DNA sequence: TGTGCCTGGAACGAGGGCTACACCTTC. The encoded protein is CAWNEGYTF.

The chain employs TRBV5-1 and TRBJ2-1; possibly TRBD1 for D (5 bases). CDR1 and CDR2 (germline): SGHRS, YFSETQ. V lost 1 base to trimming and J lost 8 bases, with 16 bases between them. This CDR3 contains 15 residues. The CDR3 spells CASSLSQGSGDEQFF. The CDR3 bases are TGCGCCAGCAGCTTGAGTCAGGGTTCTGGTGATGAGCAGTTCTTC.

The V and J genes are TRBV5-8 and TRBJ1-1; 7 nucleotides match TRBD1. The CDR3 contains 16 residues. After removal of 0 bases from V and 0 bases from J, the junction contained 5 bases not matched to a gene. The germline V gene encodes CDR1 SGHTS and CDR2 YDEGEE. The CDR3 is CASSLGDRALNTEAFF. For the CDR3, the DNA is TGTGCCAGCAGCTTGGGAGACAGGGCGTTGAACACTGAAGCTTTCTTT.

This clonotype appeared a single time. V is TRBV20-1 and J is TRBJ2-6; 10 bases fit TRBD1. The V gene's germline CDR1 is DFQATT and CDR2 SNEGSKA (reference sequence). With 6 bases clipped from V and 0 bases from J, the junction kept 11 bases outside the gene matches. The CDR3 is 18 residues long. CDR3 in DNA: TGCAGTGCCCCAAATCCGGGACAGGGGTCCTCTGGGGCCAACGTCCTGACTTTC. This encodes CSAPNPGQGSSGANVLTF.

The chain uses TRBV15 and TRBJ2-1, with D perhaps matching TRBD2 (6 bases). Germline-derived CDR1 and CDR2 are LNHNV and YYDKDF (reference sequence). This CDR3 region has 14 residues. V shed 5 bases and J shed 0 bases, with 8 bases lying between them. Here the CDR3 reads CATSPGGSYNEQFF. The CDR3 DNA reads TGTGCCACCAGCCCCGGGGGCTCCTACAATGAGCAGTTCTTC.

The chain joins TRBV5-6 to TRBJ2-5, with D possibly TRBD1 on 6 matching bases. V lost 0 bases and J 4 bases, leaving 16 bases between the germline ends. The CDR3 loop spans 16 amino acids. Germline V gene data show CDR1 as SGHDT and CDR2 as YYEEEE. CDR3 loop: CASSLVGLKGGETQYF. Written as DNA, the CDR3 is TGTGCCAGCAGCTTGGTAGGACTCAAAGGGGGAGAGACCCAGTACTTC.

This clonotype was seen more than once but under ten times. This rearrangement joins TRBV6-5 to TRBJ2-1; the match to TRBD2 covers 8 bases. This CDR3 is 15 amino acids long. Germline CDR1 is MNHEY and CDR2 is SVGAGI. The trim removed 6 bases at V and 5 bases at J, leaving 9 bases unmatched. The CDR3 loop reads CASSLRGGGDNEQFF. In DNA form, the CDR3 reads TGTGCCAGCAGCCTTCGGGGGGGTGGGGACAATGAGCAGTTCTTC.

This clonotype was counted a few times. The gene calls are TRBV6-1 and TRBJ2-7; the D gene is possibly TRBD2 (5 bases). Germline assignment: CDR1 MNHNS and CDR2 SASEGT. V lost 6 bases, J lost 3 bases, and 12 bases lay in between. The CDR3 totals 13 residues. The CDR3 spells CASSTEGSYEQYF. Here the CDR3 DNA reads TGTGCCAGCAGCACCGAGGGCAGCTACGAGCAGTACTTC.

This clonotype showed up just a few times. CDR3: CSVVGLAGNTGELFF. Written as DNA, the CDR3 is TGCAGCGTTGTTGGTCTAGCGGGAAACACCGGGGAGCTGTTTTTT. The rearrangement joins TRBV29-1 to TRBJ2-2; TRBD2 matches 9 bases. This CDR3 region has 15 residues. The ends lost 4 bases at V and 2 bases at J; junction bases unmatched: 5. Per germline, CDR1 SQVTM and CDR2 ANQGSEA.